Shown below are 17 T cell receptor beta chains from a single sample sequenced in a study of cytomegalovirus exposure and HLA in healthy donors. PCR was performed using 60 Vbeta and 13 Jbeta primers. Produced via immunoSEQ multiplex PCR; TCRdb's table is partial and in-frame only. The data hold around 160,000 clones, with about 75% observed a single time. Specimen: PBMCs. These receptors came from a man in his late teens or twenties in good health and CMV-seropositive.

The table lists this clone with a few counts. This chain uses TRBV5-6 with TRBJ1-1; D ambiguous. Germline V gene sequence: CDR1 SGHDT, CDR2 YYEEEE. Trimming stripped 3 bases from V and 1 base from J, with 16 bases between. The length of the CDR3 is 16 residues. The CDR3 sequence is CASSSEGFSGNTEAFF. The DNA for the CDR3 is TGTGCCAGCAGCTCGGAGGGTTTTTCTGGGAACACTGAAGCTTTCTTT.

The chain links TRBV6-1 to TRBJ1-5; D gene uncertain. This CDR3 region has 12 residues. The germline V gene encodes CDR1 MNHNS and CDR2 SASEGT. Trimming shortened V by 5 bases and J by 9 bases, and 11 bases separated the two germline ends. Here the CDR3 reads CASSSGNGPQHF. CDR3 DNA sequence: TGTGCCAGCAGTTCGGGGAACGGGCCCCAGCATTTT.

The chain combines TRBV7-6 with TRBJ1-4; TRBD1 matches 8 bases. V trimming: 4 bases; J trimming: 7 bases; junction bases outside the gene matches: 5. In germline, CDR1 is SGHVS, CDR2 FNYEAQ. The length of the CDR3 is 14 residues. Written as DNA, the CDR3 is TGTGCCAGCAGCTGGGGACAGGACGGTGAAAAACTGTTTTTT. This sequence encodes CASSWGQDGEKLFF.

V gene TRBV11-2 combines with J gene TRBJ2-1; D gene uncertain. V lost 7 bases and J 4 bases, leaving 11 bases between the germline ends. This CDR3 region has 13 residues. Germline V gene lookup returns CDR1 SGHAT and CDR2 FQNNGV. CDR3 nucleotide sequence: TGTGCCAGCACTAATCCTCCGTACAATGAGCAGTTCTTC. Translation gives CASTNPPYNEQFF.

This chain links TRBV4-2 with TRBJ1-2; 7 bases match TRBD1. CDR1 is LGHNA and CDR2 is YNFKEQ in the germline V gene. Trimming removed 3 bases from V and 8 bases from J; junction bases left unmatched: 9. The CDR3 runs to 14 residues. CDR3 sequence (DNA): TGTGCCAGCAGCCAGGGACAGCAAAGCAGGGGCTACACCTTC. Its protein product is CASSQGQQSRGYTF.

This clone showed up just a few times. The V call is TRBV7-9, the J call TRBJ2-3; a weak D match, TRBD2 (7 bases). V was pared by 2 bases and J by 5 bases, with 14 bases between. The CDR3 is made up of 15 amino acids. Germline assignment: CDR1 SEHNR and CDR2 FQNEAQ (reference sequence). This CDR3 reads CASSLSRGGGDTQYF. The CDR3 nucleotides read TGTGCCAGCAGCTTAAGCAGGGGAGGGGGAGATACGCAGTATTTT.

V and J are TRBV5-6 and TRBJ1-1; D is perhaps TRBD1 (6 bases). V lost 4 bases and J lost 1, with 14 bases in between. Germline assignment: CDR1 SGHDT and CDR2 YYEEEE. This CDR3 comprises 15 residues. The CDR3 loop reads CASSLGQLGNTEAFF. In DNA form, the CDR3 reads TGTGCCAGCAGCCTTGGACAGCTTGGGAACACTGAAGCTTTCTTT.

In its sample, this clone was seen once. This chain links TRBV6-1 with TRBJ2-7; weak D call: TRBD1 (6 bases). The V gene's germline CDR1 is MNHNS and CDR2 SASEGT. This CDR3 contains 13 residues. The V end lost 6 bases, the J end lost 2 bases, and 11 bases lay between the germline ends. The CDR3 region has the DNA TGTGCCAGCAGCCCGACAGGTGCCTACGAGCAGTACGTC. Translated: CASSPTGAYEQYV.

This clone appeared a few times. The chain employs TRBV7-8 and TRBJ2-7; 11 bases align to TRBD2. Germline V gene sequence: CDR1 SGHVS, CDR2 FQNEAQ. V shed 6 bases and J 2 bases; nucleotides not matched to a gene: 6. This CDR3 has 15 amino acids. The CDR3, as DNA: TGTGCCAGCAGTTTGGGGACTAGCGGAACCTACGAGCAGTACGTC. Translating it yields CASSLGTSGTYEQYV.

The chain carries TRBV11-3 and TRBJ2-3; 7 bases are shared with TRBD2. V trimming: 1 base; J trimming: 3 bases; junction bases outside the gene matches: 4. There are 15 residues in the CDR3. Germline CDR1 SGHNT, CDR2 YENEEA. CDR3 sequence reads: CASSLGGGRTDTQYF. The CDR3 coding sequence is TGTGCCAGCAGCTTAGGGGGAGGGAGGACAGATACGCAGTATTTT.

This chain connects TRBV30 to TRBJ1-3; no reliable D call. With 3 bases removed from V and 4 bases from J, the gap between germline ends came to 7 bases. The CDR3 consists of 12 residues. Germline loops: CDR1 GTSNPN, CDR2 SVGIG (reference sequence). The CDR3 DNA reads TGTGCCTGGAGAACTTCCGGAAACACCATATATTTT. This encodes CAWRTSGNTIYF.

This chain links TRBV5-5 with TRBJ1-4, with D possibly TRBD1 on 6 matching bases. CDR1 and CDR2 from the germline V gene are SGHKS and YYEKEE (reference sequence). V was pared by 4 bases and J by 4 bases, with 11 bases between. The CDR3 is 14 amino acids. The CDR3 region is CASSKLQGNEKLFF. In nucleotides, the CDR3 is TGTGCCAGCAGCAAATTACAGGGTAATGAAAAACTGTTTTTT.

The genes are TRBV29-1 and TRBJ1-2; 10 nucleotides line up with TRBD1. The J segment lost 8 bases and the V segment lost 4 bases, leaving 4 bases of the junction unmatched. The CDR3 is 12 amino acids. Germline CDR1 SQVTM, CDR2 ANQGSEA. In DNA, the CDR3 is TGCAGCGTTGGGGGACAGGGGTACGGCTACACCTTC. It yields the protein CSVGGQGYGYTF. The variable domain in full, with the rest retrieved from reference TRBV29-1 and TRBJ1-2, is SAVISQKPSRDICQRGTSLTIQCQVDSQVTMMFWYRQQPGQSLTLIATANQGSEATYESGFVIDKFPISRPNLTFSTLTVSNMSPEDSSIYLCSVGGQGYGYTFGSGTRLTVV.

This chain uses TRBV6-6 with TRBJ1-3, with a tentative D call TRBD1 (6 bases). This CDR3 spans 14 amino acids. V lost 5 bases and J lost 0, with 8 bases in between. CDR1 MNHNY and CDR2 SVGAGI come from the germline V gene (reference sequence). The CDR3 here is CASSGQSSGNTIYF. CDR3 DNA: TGTGCCAGCAGTGGACAGAGCTCTGGAAACACCATATATTTT.

This sequence joins TRBV10-3 and TRBJ1-1; D is perhaps TRBD1 (5 bases). Germline V gene lookup returns CDR1 ENHRY and CDR2 SYGVKD. This CDR3 region has 15 residues. V was pared by 6 bases and J by 1 base, with 15 bases between. The CDR3 protein is CAISSGGGGNTEAFF. The DNA for the CDR3 is TGTGCCATCAGCAGCGGGGGGGGAGGGAACACTGAAGCTTTCTTT.

This chain links TRBV4-1 with TRBJ2-2, with D tentatively TRBD1 (5 bases). The CDR3 runs 13 residues. The V gene lost 0 bases and the J gene lost 8 bases, with 7 bases spanning the gap. Germline CDR1 is MGHRA and CDR2 is YSYEKL. CDR3 residues: CASSQDRVGELFF. CDR3 nucleotides: TGCGCCAGCAGCCAAGACAGGGTAGGGGAGCTGTTTTTT.

J is TRBJ1-6 and V is TRBV28, with 7 bases lining up with TRBD1. This CDR3 contains 15 residues. Germline V gives CDR1 MDHEN, CDR2 SYDVKM. Unmatched junction bases numbered 2, after V lost 6 bases and J lost 0 bases. The DNA for the CDR3 is TGTGCCAGCAGGGGACAGAGCTCCTATAATTCACCCCTCCACTTT. It specifies CASRGQSSYNSPLHF.